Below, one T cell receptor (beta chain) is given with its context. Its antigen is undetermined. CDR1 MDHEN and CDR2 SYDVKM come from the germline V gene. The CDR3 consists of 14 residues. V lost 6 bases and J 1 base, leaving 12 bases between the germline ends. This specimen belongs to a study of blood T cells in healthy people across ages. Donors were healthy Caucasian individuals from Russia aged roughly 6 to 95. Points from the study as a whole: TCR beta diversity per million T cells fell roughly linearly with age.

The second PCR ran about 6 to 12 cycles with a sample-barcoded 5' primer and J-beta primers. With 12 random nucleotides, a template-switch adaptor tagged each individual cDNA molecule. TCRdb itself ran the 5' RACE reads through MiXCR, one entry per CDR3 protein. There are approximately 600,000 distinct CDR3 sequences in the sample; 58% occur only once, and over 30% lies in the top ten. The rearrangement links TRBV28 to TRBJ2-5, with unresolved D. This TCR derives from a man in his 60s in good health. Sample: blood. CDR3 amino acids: CASSQGHSQETQYF. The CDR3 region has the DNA TGTGCCAGCAGCCAAGGCCACAGCCAAGAGACCCAGTACTTC.